The next 12 T cell receptor beta chains were all read from a single sample in a study of T cell responses to AZD1222 COVID-19 vaccine. The method was immunoSEQ multiplex PCR; TCRdb's version includes in-frame clones alone and lacks a portion of them. The table includes around 69,000 clones, roughly 84% detected once. Here the sequenced sample was peripheral blood, taken on day 0 of AZD1222 vaccination. These receptors were collected from an adult in good health.

The count of this clone is one. This chain connects TRBV6-5 to TRBJ2-7; D gene ambiguous. The CDR3 loop spans 13 amino acids. Germline-derived CDR1 and CDR2 are MNHEY and SVGAGI. V lost 1 base and J lost 2, with 6 bases in between. The CDR3, as DNA: TGTGCCAGCAGTTACTTACATACCTACGAGCAGTACTTC. Translation gives CASSYLHTYEQYF.

The chain combines TRBV28 with TRBJ2-2; D perhaps matches TRBD1 (6 bases). V was cut by 2 bases and J by 6 bases, with 13 bases left in between. This CDR3 comprises 15 residues. Germline CDR1 reads MDHEN; CDR2 reads SYDVKM. CDR3 nucleotide sequence: TGTGCCAGCAGTTTAATTGGAGAGGGGGCCGGGGAGCTGTTTTTT. This translates into CASSLIGEGAGELFF. The full variable domain, its missing parts supplied by reference TRBV28 and TRBJ2-2, is DVKVTQSSRYLVKRTGEKVFLECVQDMDHENMFWYRQDPGLGLRLIYFSYDVKMKEKGDIPEGYSVSREKKERFSLILESASTNQTSMYLCASSLIGEGAGELFFGEGSRLTVL.

The V call is TRBV12-3 or TRBV12-4, the J call TRBJ2-7; 8 positions agree with TRBD1. J lost 5 bases, V lost 5 bases, and 5 bases had no gene match. The CDR3 is 13 residues long. In nucleotides, the CDR3 is TGTGCCAGCAGTCGACAGGGGACCGACGAGCAGTACTTC. It translates to CASSRQGTDEQYF.

This rearrangement joins TRBV3-1 (or the pseudogene TRBV3-2) to TRBJ1-1; 8 nucleotides align to TRBD1. This CDR3 comprises 14 residues. Germline-derived CDR1 and CDR2 are LGHDT and YNNKEL (reference sequence). The V segment lost 4 bases and the J segment 0 bases; nucleotides outside the gene matches: 1. The DNA of the CDR3 is TGTGCCAGCAGCCCGGGACAGGTGAACACTGAAGCTTTCTTT. This codes for CASSPGQVNTEAFF.

This clone showed up just a few times. The chain recombines TRBV4-2 with TRBJ2-7; D perhaps matches TRBD2 (5 bases). CDR3 length: 13 amino acids. V gave up 1 base and J gave up 7 bases, with 11 bases separating them. Per the germline V gene, CDR1 is LGHNA and CDR2 is YNFKEQ. The CDR3 sequence: CASSQGNPGEQYF. The CDR3 nucleotides read TGTGCCAGCAGCCAAGGGAACCCGGGGGAGCAGTACTTC.

The chain has TRBV28 and TRBJ2-5; 9 positions match TRBD1. The CDR3 runs to 14 residues. Germline CDR1 is MDHEN and CDR2 is SYDVKM. The ends lost 5 bases at V and 5 bases at J; junction bases unmatched: 6. CDR3 in amino acids: CASSGGTGLETQYF. CDR3 sequence (DNA): TGTGCCAGCAGTGGGGGGACAGGGCTCGAGACCCAGTACTTC.

This chain joins TRBV30 and TRBJ1-2, with D perhaps TRBD1 (5 bases). The CDR3 runs 12 residues. Germline V lookup: CDR1 GTSNPN, CDR2 SVGIG (reference sequence). The ends were cut back, 1 base at V and 8 bases at J, with 11 bases in the middle. This CDR3 is CAWSAGTGGYTF. The CDR3, as DNA: TGTGCCTGGAGTGCAGGGACGGGCGGCTACACCTTC.

The rearrangement joins TRBV29-1 to TRBJ2-7; D is unclear. Germline CDR1 reads SQVTM; CDR2 reads ANQGSEA. Deletions cut 4 bases from V and 3 bases from J, with 13 bases between. The CDR3 totals 13 residues. This CDR3 reads CSVASRRNYEQYF. In nucleotides, the CDR3 is TGCAGCGTTGCCAGTCGGCGGAACTACGAGCAGTACTTC.

This clone occurred once. This chain joins TRBV5-6 and TRBJ2-6, with D perhaps TRBD2 (8 bases). The CDR3 has 19 amino acids. V lost 4 bases and J 0 bases, leaving 20 bases between the germline ends. Germline V gene sequence: CDR1 SGHDT, CDR2 YYEEEE. CDR3 DNA sequence: TGTGCCAGCAGCCGGGAGGGGGCCCGATTCTACTCTGGGGCCAACGTCCTGACTTTC. It encodes CASSREGARFYSGANVLTF. The entire variable domain, with the rest obtained from reference TRBV5-6 and TRBJ2-6, is as follows: DAGVTQSPTHLIKTRGQQVTLRCSPKSGHDTVSWYQQALGQGPQFIFQYYEEEERQRGNFPDRFSGHQFPNYSSELNVNALLLGDSALYLCASSREGARFYSGANVLTFGAGSRLTVL.

The chain uses TRBV11-2 and TRBJ1-2, with D maybe TRBD1 (6 bases). This CDR3 is 14 amino acids long. Germline CDR1 SGHAT, CDR2 FQNNGV. Between the trimmed V and J ends, which lost 4 bases and 11 bases, there was a span of 20 bases. CDR3 DNA: TGTGCCAGCAGCTCGATAAAGGAGGGGGGTAGATACACCTTC. Translation gives CASSSIKEGGRYTF.

V and J are TRBV5-1 and TRBJ2-7, with unresolved D. Germline V gives CDR1 SGHRS, CDR2 YFSETQ. Trimming removed 4 bases at V and 3 bases at J, with 8 bases between. The CDR3 length is 12 residues. The CDR3 loop is CASSLWDYEQYF. The CDR3 DNA sequence: TGCGCCAGCAGCCTTTGGGACTACGAGCAGTACTTC.

The rearrangement joins TRBV7-9 to TRBJ2-7; TRBD1 might be the D (6 bases). The CDR3 loop spans 13 amino acids. Germline-derived CDR1 and CDR2 are SEHNR and FQNEAQ (reference sequence). The germline V and J ends were trimmed by 7 bases and 2 bases, with 12 bases remaining between them. The CDR3 nucleotides are TGTGCCAGCATCCGGACAGATACCTACGAGCAGTACTTC. Translated, it gives CASIRTDTYEQYF.